This entry describes one TCR beta chain. Its antigen is unknown. Original processing notes: For the immunoSEQ data, sequences were junction-only without quality scores, so filtering differed. The data were produced by immunoSEQ multiplex PCR, yet TCRdb's version contains in-frame clones alone and is incomplete. Clone size and V and J calls were adopted from that table, with D and trimming inferred from the DNA. The data contain some 2.1 million clones, about 94% of them singletons. The sample comes from a study of shared clonotypes between healthy human individuals. General study findings and limits: Only blood underwent sampling, and tissue repertoires likely differ.

Selected positively for CCR7 and CD45RO-negative, naive CD8 cells excluded terminally differentiated effector memory CD45RA+ cells. V was trimmed by 8 bases and J by 1 base, leaving 11 bases between them. Germline CDR1 reads MNHEY; CDR2 reads SMNVEV (reference sequence). This CDR3 contains 14 residues. The TCR was taken from a man younger than 30 in good health. Some clones in this sample may be carry-over from other donors' samples. The genes are TRBV27 and TRBJ2-2; D is perhaps TRBD1 (5 bases). Source material: naive CD8+ T cells from PBMCs. Here the CDR3 reads CASGAGKNTGELFF. The CDR3 bases are TGTGCCAGCGGCGCAGGGAAGAACACCGGGGAGCTGTTTTTT.